Listed below are T cell receptor beta chains from one sample, sequenced in a study of blood T cell repertoires in COVID-19. Clones were read by immunoSEQ multiplex PCR, and TCRdb kept only the in-frame ones, dropping some. The sample includes some 310,000 clones, nearly 90% of them seen just once. Material for sequencing was peripheral blood. The receptors were gathered from a woman aged 40 to 49 with COVID-19, enrolled during active disease. The CDR3 runs from the conserved cysteine through the conserved F or W. The D gene is left open where the match is weak. Not all rows give a size; the values are once, few, many and, for expanded clones, a class.

j_call d_call clone_size v_call cdr3_nt cdr3_aa
TRBJ1-6 NA NA TRBV28 TGTGCCAGCAGTTCCTCCAGGGGTTTGGATTCACCCCTCCACTTT CASSSSRGLDSPLHF
TRBJ1-5 NA NA TRBV27 TGTGCCAGCAGGGATGGGGGGTTAGGCAATCAGCCCCAGCATTTT CASRDGGLGNQPQHF
TRBJ1-4 TRBD1 NA TRBV4-3 TGCGCCAGCAGCCAAGACTGGTCCGGGACAGGGTATTGGAAACTGTTTTTT CASSQDWSGTGYWKLFF
TRBJ1-6 TRBD1 few TRBV27 TGTGCCAGCAGTTTCGAGGGGGCGCGTTCACCCCTCCACTTT CASSFEGARSPLHF
TRBJ1-2 NA NA TRBV7-8 TGTGCCAGCAGCTTAGCGCCCGGACCAGGGTTGGGTGGCTACACCTTC CASSLAPGPGLGGYTF
TRBJ2-7 NA once TRBV7-8 TGTGCCAGCAGCCCTGGCGGGACTCGAGAGTCCTACGAGCAGTACTTC CASSPGGTRESYEQYF
TRBJ2-1 NA NA TRBV9 TGTGCCAGCAGCCCGGGGGGCCTCTCCTACAATGAGCAGTTCTTC CASSPGGLSYNEQFF
TRBJ1-6 NA NA TRBV11-2 TGTGCCAGCAGCTTCCCCGGGCAGGGCGATTCACCCCTCCACTTT CASSFPGQGDSPLHF
TRBJ1-1 NA NA TRBV11-1 TGTGCCAGCAGCGCGGCCAGATCAAACACTGAAGCTTTCTTT CASSAARSNTEAFF
TRBJ2-3 NA NA TRBV5-4 TGTGCCAGCAGCCCCGTAGGGACTAGCACAGATACGCAGTATTTT CASSPVGTSTDTQYF
TRBJ1-2 TRBD1 NA TRBV19 TGTGCCAGTAGTAAGACAGGGCATGACTATGGCTACACCTTC CASSKTGHDYGYTF
TRBJ2-1 TRBD2 NA TRBV28 TGTGCCAGCAGTTTTGCGGGAGGAGACAATGAGCAGTTCTTC CASSFAGGDNEQFF
TRBJ2-7 NA NA TRBV5-4 TGTGCCAGCAGCTCTCCGTTCTCCTACGAGCAGTACTTC CASSSPFSYEQYF
TRBJ2-2 TRBD2 once TRBV7-2 TGTGCCAGCAGCTTACAGACTAGCGGGGGGTCGAACACCGGGGAGCTGTTTTTT CASSLQTSGGSNTGELFF
TRBJ1-6 NA NA TRBV6-1 TGTGCCAGCAGTGAAGCGGAGAACTATAATTCACCCCTCCACTTT CASSEAENYNSPLHF
TRBJ1-1 NA few TRBV2 TGTGCCAGCAGTGAGAACAGGGACGACACTGAAGCTTTCTTT CASSENRDDTEAFF
TRBJ1-5 NA once TRBV6-6 TGTGCCAGCAGTCGGAATCCCGGTCAGCCCCAGCATTTT CASSRNPGQPQHF
TRBJ2-1 TRBD2 NA TRBV6-2/TRBV6-3 TGTGCCAGCAGTTACTCCTCTCGGGGGGGCATGTCCTACAATGAGCAGTTCTTC CASSYSSRGGMSYNEQFF
TRBJ1-5 TRBD1 NA TRBV28 TGTGCCAGCAGTTCCCTAAGACAGGGCGGCTATAGCAATCAGCCCCAGCATTTT CASSSLRQGGYSNQPQHF
TRBJ1-1 TRBD1 NA TRBV7-9 TGTGCCAGCAGCTTAGGCGACAGGGGGCATACTGAAGCTTTCTTT CASSLGDRGHTEAFF
TRBJ2-2 TRBD2 NA TRBV27 TGTGCCAGCAGGCCACCGGGGGGGCGGGGCACCGGGGAGCTGTTTTTT CASRPPGGRGTGELFF
TRBJ1-2 TRBD1 NA TRBV19 TGTGCCAGTAGTATAGCCCGGGACAGAAGGAGGGGCTACACCTTC CASSIARDRRRGYTF
TRBJ1-1 TRBD1 NA TRBV29-1 TGCAGCGTTACGACAGGGCTTAACACTGAAGCTTTCTTT CSVTTGLNTEAFF
TRBJ1-1 NA NA TRBV15 TGTGCCACCACCACAGAGCTCAGGGAGGGTGATGAAGCTTTCTTT CATTTELREGDEAFF
TRBJ2-7 NA NA TRBV7-9 TGTGCCAGCAGCCGAGCCCAGGGTGAAGAGCAGTACTTC CASSRAQGEEQYF
TRBJ1-3 NA NA TRBV12-5 TGTGCTAGTGGTTTTTCGAGCTTACGAAACACCATATATTTT CASGFSSLRNTIYF
TRBJ1-2 NA once TRBV6-5 TGTGCCAGCAGTAATCCGGGAACAGGGCCATTAGGCTTC CASSNPGTGPLGF
TRBJ1-5 NA NA TRBV12-3/TRBV12-4 TGTGCCAGCAGCACCGGGGGGAATCAGCCCCAGCATTTT CASSTGGNQPQHF
TRBJ2-1 TRBD2 NA TRBV3-1/TRBV3-2 TGTGCCAGCAGTAGGACTAGCGAATACAATGAGCAGTTCTTC CASSRTSEYNEQFF
TRBJ2-2 NA NA TRBV28 TGTGCCAGCAGTCCGGTGGACAGGAACACCGGGGAGCTGTTTTTT CASSPVDRNTGELFF
TRBJ1-4 NA NA TRBV5-4 TGTGCCAGCAGCTTGGAAGGCGGACAGCCACTGTTTTTT CASSLEGGQPLFF
TRBJ1-2 TRBD1 NA TRBV28 TGTGCCAGCAGTGACAGGGACTTTAGCTATGGCTACACCTTC CASSDRDFSYGYTF
TRBJ2-3 TRBD2 NA TRBV9 TGTGCCAGCAGCTTTCGATCCCCCGGGACTAGCGGGAGGTCGGTAATTTCAGATACGCAGTATTTT CASSFRSPGTSGRSVISDTQYF
TRBJ2-7 NA NA TRBV27 TGTGCCAGCAGTTTCGACTTTCGAAGCTCCTACGAGCAGTACTTC CASSFDFRSSYEQYF
TRBJ1-1 TRBD1 NA TRBV2 TGTGCCAGCAAATCGGACAGGGTGAACACTGAAGCTTTCTTT CASKSDRVNTEAFF
TRBJ2-5 TRBD1 NA TRBV28 TGTGCCAGCAGTCGACACGGACAGGGGCAAGAGACCCAGTACTTC CASSRHGQGQETQYF
TRBJ1-5 NA few TRBV6-5 TGTGCCAGCAGGGACAGTTCTAGCAATCAGCCCCAGCATTTT CASRDSSSNQPQHF
TRBJ1-3 TRBD1 NA TRBV2 TGTGCCAGCAGCCAAGTTATCTCGACGCCGACAGGGGCTGGAAACACCATATATTTT CASSQVISTPTGAGNTIYF
TRBJ2-1 TRBD1 NA TRBV20-1 TGCAGTGCTAGTTCCGGACAGGGAAAGAATGAGCAGTTCTTC CSASSGQGKNEQFF
TRBJ2-1 NA NA TRBV11-3 TGTGCCAGCAGCCCGGGACTTAACCGAAACAATGAGCAGTTCTTC CASSPGLNRNNEQFF
TRBJ2-1 TRBD2 once TRBV5-1 TGCGCCAGCAGCTTGGTGCCTAGCGGGAGAGGGGAGCAGTTCTTC CASSLVPSGRGEQFF
TRBJ1-1 NA NA TRBV5-1 TGCGCCAGCAAGATGATTGGGGGCATGGACACTGAAGCTTTCTTT CASKMIGGMDTEAFF
TRBJ1-5 NA NA TRBV7-2 TGTGCCAGCAGCTCCACAGGGAACGCTGTTCAGCCCCAGCATTTT CASSSTGNAVQPQHF
TRBJ2-2 NA NA TRBV2 TGTGCCGTACAAAGCAGGATACCGGGGGAGCTGTTTTTT CAVQSRIPGELFF
TRBJ1-5 NA NA TRBV7-2 TGTGCCAGCAGCCCCGGAGGGGGGGCCAATCAGCCCCAGCATTTT CASSPGGGANQPQHF
TRBJ2-7 NA few TRBV13 TGTGCCAGCAGCTTAATCAACGAGCAGTACTTC CASSLINEQYF
TRBJ1-3 NA NA TRBV7-2 TGTGCCAGCAGCTTAGTAGCGTCTGGAAACACCATATATTTT CASSLVASGNTIYF
TRBJ2-7 NA NA TRBV6-5 TGTGCCAGCAAGGAGGGGGCGGTCGAGCAGTACTTC CASKEGAVEQYF
TRBJ1-4 NA NA TRBV7-2 TGTGCCAGCAGCATGTCACTTGTCCGGGTTAATGAAAAACTGTTTTTT CASSMSLVRVNEKLFF
TRBJ1-2 TRBD1 NA TRBV29-1 TGCAGCGTTGAGGGGACAGGGACTGACTATGGCTACACCTTC CSVEGTGTDYGYTF
TRBJ2-3 NA NA TRBV9 TGTGCCAGCAGCGATTACAGTAAGCCAGATACGCAGTATTTT CASSDYSKPDTQYF
TRBJ1-1 NA NA TRBV12-5 TGTGCTAGTGGTATGACAGGCGTTTTGAACACTGAAGCTTTCTTT CASGMTGVLNTEAFF
TRBJ1-5 TRBD1 once TRBV3-1/TRBV3-2 TGTGCCAGCAGCCTCGGGACAGGGGGTAGCAATCAGCCCCAGCATTTT CASSLGTGGSNQPQHF